This T cell receptor (beta chain) came from a study of Ad26.COV2.S vaccination and SARS-CoV-2 variants. Study-level findings and limits: Substantial breadth was reported for post-vaccination spike-specific CD8+ and CD4+ T cells.

Treatment denoted: over 15 received Ad26.COV2.S at low or high dose, single or two shots; about 5 received placebo; per-sample allocation not given. Sampling was done on day 63 after the first vaccine or placebo injection. Clones were sequenced by immunoSEQ multiplex PCR, and TCRdb holds only the in-frame ones, with some missing. The sample records approximately 410,000 clones, 92% being singletons. About this clone: Its antigen remains unknown.

The length of the CDR3 is 14 residues. Germline CDR1 and CDR2: MNHEY and SMNVEV (reference sequence). J lost 6 bases, V lost 5 bases, and 5 bases had no gene match. The sample here was peripheral blood, taken in a trial of Ad26.COV2.S vaccine versus placebo. The sequence came from a person aged 18-60 years who received the Ad26.COV2.S COVID-19 vaccine or a placebo. The chain joins TRBV27 to TRBJ1-5; the match to TRBD1 covers 9 bases. The CDR3 loop is CASSTGTGIQPQHF. The CDR3 coding sequence is TGTGCCAGCAGTACCGGGACAGGGATTCAGCCCCAGCATTTT.